Below, one T cell receptor beta chain is given with its context. Its antigen is unknown. Germline CDR1 and CDR2: KGHSH and LQKENI. The trim removed 0 bases at V and 0 bases at J, leaving 0 bases unmatched. The CDR3 contains 16 residues. The data stem from a study of T-cell memory formation after mild COVID-19. Turning to the study itself: TCR clusters largely stayed donor specific.

Study-wide findings and caveats: Clones that got smaller from day 15 to 85 had even CD4/CD8, while clones growing later tipped toward CD4+.

After 5'RACE with constant-segment primers, TCR alpha and TCR beta cDNA libraries carrying sample barcodes and UMIs were obtained. From the 5' RACE reads, TCRdb called clonotypes with MiXCR, one entry per CDR3 protein. The sample consists of 120,000 or so distinct CDR3 sequences, about 5.9% of them appearing once. The chain carries TRBV18 and TRBJ2-1, with TRBD1 identical over 9 bases. The sequence was collected from an adult woman who had mild COVID-19 (a few samples of this study predate the infection). Cell type and time point are not known. Specimen: PBMCs or a T cell subset sorted from them (not recorded which). As DNA, the CDR3 is TGTGCCAGCTCACCACCGGGACAGGGCTCCTACAATGAGCAGTTCTTC. It translates to CASSPPGQGSYNEQFF.